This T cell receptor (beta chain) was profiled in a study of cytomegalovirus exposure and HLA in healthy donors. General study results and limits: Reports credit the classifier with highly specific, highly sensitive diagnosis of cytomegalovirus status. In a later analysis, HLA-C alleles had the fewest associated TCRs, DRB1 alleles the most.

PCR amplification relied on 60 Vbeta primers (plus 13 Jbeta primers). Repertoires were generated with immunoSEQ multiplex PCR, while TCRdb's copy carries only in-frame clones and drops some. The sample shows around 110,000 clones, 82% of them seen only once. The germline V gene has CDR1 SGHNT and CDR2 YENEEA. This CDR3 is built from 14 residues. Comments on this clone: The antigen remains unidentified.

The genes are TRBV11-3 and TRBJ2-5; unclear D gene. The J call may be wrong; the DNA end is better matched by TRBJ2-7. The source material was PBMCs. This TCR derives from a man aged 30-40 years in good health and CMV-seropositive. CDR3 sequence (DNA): TGTGCCAGCAGCTTAGCTAGGAACCCCTACGAGCAGTACTTC. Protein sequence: CASSLARNPYEQYF.